This is a list of T cell receptor beta chains from one sample in a study of metastatic and nonmetastatic thyroid tumors. MiXCR re-clonotyped the PCR reads for TCRdb. The sample includes 5,500 or so clones, 25% to 35% of them seen just once. The sample was adjacent normal tissue. The receptors shown here come from a female donor with papillary thyroid cancer or a benign thyroid nodule (not recorded which). Some clones in this sample may be carry-over from other donors' samples. The CDR3 runs from the conserved cysteine through the conserved F or W. Fields, in order: V gene, J gene, clone size, D gene, CDR3 protein, CDR3 DNA. D genes are given only for firm matches. Only part of the rows carry a size: once, few, many, or a class if the clone is expanded.

TRBV12-3/TRBV12-4	TRBJ2-3	few	-	CASILWLASTDTQYF	TGTGCCAGCATTCTCTGGCTAGCGTCTACAGATACGCAGTATTTT
TRBV20-1	TRBJ1-2	-	-	CSAMAETANYGYTF	TGCAGTGCTATGGCCGAGACAGCTAACTATGGCTACACCTTC
TRBV9	TRBJ2-3	-	-	CASSVGVTPPVSQYF	TGTGCCAGCAGCGTAGGGGTGACCCCCCCGGTTTCGCAGTATTTT
TRBV27	TRBJ1-6	many	-	CASSPYGVGLDSPLHF	TGTGCCAGCAGTCCCTACGGCGTAGGGTTGGATTCACCCCTCCACTTT
TRBV12-3/TRBV12-4	TRBJ2-1	few	TRBD2	CASSLGLAGNEQFF	TGTGCCAGCAGTCTCGGACTAGCTGGCAATGAGCAGTTCTTC
TRBV30	TRBJ2-5	-	-	CAWSVTEVRETQYF	TGTGCCTGGAGTGTAACTGAAGTACGAGAGACCCAGTACTTC
TRBV5-4	TRBJ2-2	-	TRBD1	CASSSKTGAGNTGELFF	TGTGCCAGCAGCTCCAAGACAGGGGCCGGGAACACCGGGGAGCTGTTTTTT
TRBV20-1	TRBJ2-1	-	TRBD2	CSAGTSGSKQFF	TGCAGTGCAGGGACTAGCGGGAGCAAGCAGTTCTTC
TRBV5-1	TRBJ2-3	-	-	CASSLTGWGWDTQYF	TGCGCCAGCAGCTTAACGGGTTGGGGTTGGGATACGCAGTATTTT
TRBV20-1	TRBJ1-5	-	-	CSASAGTNQPQHF	TGCAGTGCTAGCGCAGGCACCAATCAGCCCCAGCATTTT
TRBV11-2	TRBJ1-4	many	TRBD1	CASRQGQGEEKLFF	TGTGCCAGCAGGCAGGGACAGGGGGAGGAAAAACTGTTTTTT
TRBV11-2	TRBJ2-7	once	-	CASSLGRGDGSMDEQYF	TGTGCCAGCAGCTTAGGCCGTGGGGACGGGAGTATGGACGAGCAGTACTTC
TRBV7-8	TRBJ1-3	many	-	CASSPSTLSGNTIYF	TGTGCCAGCAGCCCCTCGACCCTCTCTGGAAACACCATATATTTT
TRBV3-1	TRBJ2-3	many	-	CASSRGTPDTQYF	TGTGCCAGCAGCCGGGGGACTCCAGATACGCAGTATTTT
TRBV11-2	TRBJ2-7	-	TRBD2	CASSLDPSGRGSEQYF	TGTGCCAGCAGCTTAGATCCTAGCGGGAGGGGCTCTGAGCAGTACTTC
TRBV25-1	TRBJ2-1	many	-	CASSGTYNEQFF	TGTGCCAGCAGTGGAACATACAATGAGCAGTTCTTC
TRBV19	TRBJ1-5	many	-	CASSIFDFNKPQHF	TGTGCCAGTAGTATTTTCGACTTTAATAAGCCCCAGCATTTT
TRBV20-1	TRBJ2-1	-	TRBD1	CSAIRQGSYNEQFF	TGCAGTGCTATTCGACAGGGGTCCTACAATGAGCAGTTCTTC
TRBV6-5	TRBJ1-5	many	TRBD1	CASRSETGNQPQHF	TGTGCCAGCAGATCAGAGACAGGGAATCAGCCCCAGCATTTT
TRBV5-1	TRBJ2-7	-	TRBD2	CASSSTSGGSNEQYF	TGCGCCAGCAGCTCGACTAGCGGAGGGTCGAACGAGCAGTACTTC
TRBV6-5	TRBJ1-1	-	TRBD1	CASSYNRGNEAFF	TGTGCCAGCAGTTACAACAGGGGGAATGAAGCTTTCTTT
TRBV7-3	TRBJ1-4	many	-	CASSFVPGRVRTNEKLFF	TGTGCCAGTAGCTTTGTACCAGGCAGGGTAAGAACTAATGAAAAACTGTTTTTT
TRBV11-2	TRBJ1-2	-	-	CASSLDSAGNYYGYTF	TGTGCCAGCAGCTTAGATTCGGCAGGGAACTACTATGGCTACACCTTC
TRBV15	TRBJ1-1	few	-	CATSRQRTGLNSGAFF	TGTGCCACCAGCAGACAACGTACAGGGTTGAATTCGGGAGCTTTCTTT
TRBV11-2	TRBJ2-7	medium-sized	TRBD2	CASSLDYGSSGRYF	TGTGCCAGCAGCTTAGATTATGGGTCGAGCGGGAGGTACTTC
TRBV20-1	TRBJ1-5	-	TRBD1	CSARRTGYNQPQHF	TGCAGTGCTAGGAGGACAGGGTACAATCAGCCCCAGCATTTT
TRBV4-3	TRBJ2-1	many	-	CASSQDSSRTHNEQFF	TGCGCCAGCAGCCAAGATTCTAGCAGGACACACAATGAGCAGTTCTTC
TRBV10-3	TRBJ2-7	many	TRBD2	CAIMWTSGDNEQYF	TGTGCCATCATGTGGACTAGCGGGGACAACGAGCAGTACTTC
TRBV7-3	TRBJ1-2	-	-	CASSLTSEAGGGYTF	TGTGCCAGCAGCTTAACTTCTGAGGCGGGCGGGGGCTACACCTTC
TRBV27	TRBJ1-1	many	-	CASSLGGSEAFF	TGTGCCAGCAGTTTGGGAGGTAGTGAAGCTTTCTTT
TRBV24-1	TRBJ1-5	few	-	CATSRGVQPQHF	TGTGCCACCAGTCGGGGTGTTCAGCCCCAGCATTTT
TRBV4-3	TRBJ2-1	medium-sized	TRBD2	CASSQDSSGTHNEQFF	TGCGCCAGCAGCCAAGATTCTAGCGGGACACACAATGAGCAGTTCTTC
TRBV12-3/TRBV12-4	TRBJ2-1	large	TRBD2	CASSSGTSGNYNEQFF	TGTGCCAGCAGTTCCGGGACTAGCGGGAACTACAATGAGCAGTTCTTC
TRBV19	TRBJ1-5	-	TRBD1	CASSLGQGAGQPQHF	TGTGCCAGTAGTCTAGGACAGGGGGCCGGACAGCCCCAGCATTTT
TRBV12-3/TRBV12-4	TRBJ2-2	-	-	CASSRPTGELFF	TGTGCCAGCAGTCGACCCACCGGGGAGCTGTTTTTT
TRBV6-1	TRBJ2-5	medium-sized	-	CASSRGQSVETQYF	TGTGCCAGCAGCCGAGGACAGAGTGTAGAGACCCAGTACTTC
TRBV6-4	TRBJ1-1	many	TRBD1	CASSVYRQGNTEAFF	TGTGCCAGCAGTGTATACAGACAGGGGAACACTGAAGCTTTCTTT
TRBV20-1	TRBJ2-1	few	TRBD2	CSARIEGGTSRHNEQFF	TGCAGTGCTAGAATAGAGGGAGGGACTAGCAGACACAATGAGCAGTTCTTC
TRBV20-1	TRBJ1-2	-	TRBD1	CSARDGTGAGGSYGYTF	TGCAGTGCTAGAGATGGTACGGGGGCAGGGGGTAGCTATGGCTACACCTTC
TRBV2	TRBJ1-4	-	TRBD1	CASSENRGTTNEKLFF	TGTGCCAGCAGTGAAAACAGGGGCACCACTAATGAAAAACTGTTTTTT
TRBV6-1	TRBJ1-2	medium-sized	-	CASSISGQGGGYTF	TGTGCCAGCAGTATCTCAGGCCAGGGAGGAGGCTACACCTTC
TRBV6-2/TRBV6-3	TRBJ2-2	-	TRBD1	CASSYPRTGGTGELFF	TGTGCCAGCAGTTACCCTCGGACAGGGGGAACCGGGGAGCTGTTTTTT
TRBV2	TRBJ2-2	-	-	CASRTLSNTGELFF	TGTGCCAGCAGGACACTTTCGAACACCGGGGAGCTGTTTTTT
TRBV15	TRBJ2-7	many	-	CATSRDRGQSLIYEQYF	TGTGCCACCAGCAGAGATCGCGGACAGAGTCTAATCTACGAGCAGTACTTC